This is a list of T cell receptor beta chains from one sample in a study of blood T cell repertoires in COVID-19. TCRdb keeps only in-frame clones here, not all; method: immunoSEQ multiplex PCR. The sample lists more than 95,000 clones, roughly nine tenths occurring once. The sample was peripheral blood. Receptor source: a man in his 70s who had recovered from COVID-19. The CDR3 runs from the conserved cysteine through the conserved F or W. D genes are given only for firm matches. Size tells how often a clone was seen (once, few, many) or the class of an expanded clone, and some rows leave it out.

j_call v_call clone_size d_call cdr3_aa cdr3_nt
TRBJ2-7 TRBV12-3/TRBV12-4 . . CASSAGTSLWHF TGTGCCAGCAGTGCAGGGACTTCGTTGTGGCACTTC
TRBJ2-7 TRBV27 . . CASRNQIQTYEQYF TGTGCCAGCAGAAATCAGATCCAGACCTACGAGCAGTACTTC
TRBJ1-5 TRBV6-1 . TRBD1 CASRRQGLNQPQHF TGTGCCAGCAGACGACAGGGTCTGAATCAGCCCCAGCATTTT
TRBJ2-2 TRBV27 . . CASSLSVIGVTGELFF TGTGCCAGCAGTTTATCGGTCATAGGGGTCACCGGGGAGCTGTTTTTT
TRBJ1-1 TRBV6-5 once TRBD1 CASRRQGAGSTEAFF TGTGCCAGCAGGCGGCAGGGGGCGGGGAGCACTGAAGCTTTCTTT
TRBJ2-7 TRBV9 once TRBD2 CASSTLSSGAHYEQYF TGTGCCAGCAGCACTTTATCTAGCGGGGCCCACTACGAGCAGTACTTC
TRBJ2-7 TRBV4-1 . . CASSQERFSFLYEQYF TGCGCCAGCAGCCAAGAGCGGTTTAGCTTCCTATACGAGCAGTACTTC
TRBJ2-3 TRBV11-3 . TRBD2 CASSLSGNRDTQYF TGTGCCAGCAGCTTAAGCGGGAATCGGGATACGCAGTATTTT
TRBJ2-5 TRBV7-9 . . CASSLIGGEETQYF TGTGCCAGCAGCTTAATCGGCGGGGAGGAGACCCAGTACTTC
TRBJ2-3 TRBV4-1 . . CASSQDLFQRPTDTQYF TGCGCCAGCAGCCAAGATCTCTTCCAGCGCCCCACAGATACGCAGTATTTT
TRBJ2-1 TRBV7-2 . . CASSLARHNEQFF TGTGCCAGCAGCTTAGCGCGCCACAATGAGCAGTTCTTC
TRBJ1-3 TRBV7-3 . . CALPGELGPNDTIYF TGTGCTTTACCGGGGGAACTGGGTCCCAATGACACCATATATTTT
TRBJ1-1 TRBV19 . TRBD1 CASSTTGSNTEAFF TGTGCCAGTAGTACGACAGGGTCTAACACTGAAGCTTTCTTT
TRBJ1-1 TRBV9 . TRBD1 CASSAPTGKTEAFF TGTGCCAGCAGCGCTCCGACAGGGAAAACTGAAGCTTTCTTT
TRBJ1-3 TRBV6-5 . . CASSPRFSGNTIYF TGTGCCAGCAGCCCCAGGTTCTCTGGAAACACCATATATTTT
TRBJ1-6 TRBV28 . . CASNSMGSVGNSPLHF TGTGCCAGCAATAGTATGGGGAGTGTTGGAAATTCACCCCTCCACTTT
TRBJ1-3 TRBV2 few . CASVRRPSGNTIYF TGTGCCAGTGTCCGGCGGCCGTCTGGAAACACCATATATTTT
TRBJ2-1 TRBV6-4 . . CASSNGGGGYNEQFF TGTGCCAGCAGCAACGGGGGAGGCGGCTACAATGAGCAGTTCTTC
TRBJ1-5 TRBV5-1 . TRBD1 CASSIHSDRSQQPQHF TGCGCCAGCAGCATCCACTCGGACAGGTCCCAGCAGCCCCAGCATTTT
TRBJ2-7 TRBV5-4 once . CASSPGYGGYEQYF TGTGCCAGCAGCCCTGGTTATGGGGGGTACGAGCAGTACTTC
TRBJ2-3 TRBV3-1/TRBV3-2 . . CASSPVRGVTDTQYF TGTGCCAGCAGCCCCGTCCGGGGAGTCACAGATACGCAGTATTTT
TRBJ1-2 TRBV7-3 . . CASSLGENYGYTF TGTGCCAGCAGCTTAGGGGAGAACTATGGCTACACCTTC
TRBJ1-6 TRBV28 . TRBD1 CASSTTHRGYSPLHF TGTGCCAGCAGTACCACCCACAGGGGTTATTCACCCCTCCACTTT
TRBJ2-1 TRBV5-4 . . CASSLTSSYNEQFF TGTGCCAGCAGCTTAACCAGCTCCTACAATGAGCAGTTCTTC
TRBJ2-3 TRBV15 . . CATSRDIWALSTDTQYF TGTGCCACCAGCAGAGATATTTGGGCGTTGAGCACAGATACGCAGTATTTT
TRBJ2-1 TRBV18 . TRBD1 CASSIGTGLGYNEQFF TGTGCCAGCTCAATCGGGACAGGTCTTGGCTACAATGAGCAGTTCTTC
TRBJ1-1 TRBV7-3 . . CASSLETAPNTEAFF TGTGCCAGCAGCTTAGAGACAGCTCCGAACACTGAAGCTTTCTTT
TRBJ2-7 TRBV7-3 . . CASSFQGGEQYF TGTGCCAGCAGCTTCCAGGGTGGCGAGCAGTACTTC
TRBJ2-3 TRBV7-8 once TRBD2 CASSFLAAGGQIRDTQYF TGTGCCAGCAGCTTTTTGGCGGCGGGAGGGCAAATAAGAGATACGCAGTATTTT
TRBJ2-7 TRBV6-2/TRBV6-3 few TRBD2 CASSYRLAGRDEQYF TGTGCCAGCAGTTACAGACTAGCGGGAAGAGACGAGCAGTACTTC
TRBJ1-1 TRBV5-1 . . CASSLEGEATTEAFF TGCGCCAGCAGCTTGGAGGGAGAGGCAACAACAGAAGCTTTCTTT
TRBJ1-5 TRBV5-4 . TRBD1 CASSSDRADQPQHF TGTGCCAGCAGTTCGGACAGGGCTGATCAGCCCCAGCATTTT
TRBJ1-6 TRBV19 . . CASSILQAENSPLHF TGTGCCAGTAGTATTCTGCAGGCAGAAAATTCACCCCTCCACTTT
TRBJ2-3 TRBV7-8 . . CASSWGGTDTQYF TGTGCCAGCAGCTGGGGAGGTACAGATACGCAGTATTTT
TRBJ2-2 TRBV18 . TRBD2 CASSPPGGDSTTGELFF TGTGCCAGCTCACCACCCGGGGGGGACTCCACCACCGGGGAGCTGTTTTTT
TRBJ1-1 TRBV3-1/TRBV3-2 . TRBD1 CASSQETGGEAFF TGTGCCAGCAGCCAAGAGACAGGGGGAGAAGCTTTCTTT
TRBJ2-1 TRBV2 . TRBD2 CASILREDSYSEQFF TGTGCTAGCATCCTGCGGGAGGACTCCTACAGTGAGCAGTTCTTC
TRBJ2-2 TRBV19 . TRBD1 CASSRTGSTGELFF TGTGCCAGTAGTAGGACAGGGTCAACCGGGGAGCTGTTTTTT